This T cell receptor beta chain was profiled in a study of shared clonotypes between healthy human individuals (dated by TCRdb to about 2020). In the study overall: A couple of women and three men aged 18 to 49 years were included in the cohort. Blood TCR repertoires of a handful of healthy adults were deeply sequenced to estimate repertoire size and the extent of clonotype sharing between individuals. Libraries were prepared and TCR repertoires were sequenced by different laboratories using diverse techniques, in order to increase sequencing depth and limit assay-specific biases. Between about 0.94 and 10 billion PBMCs per donor were obtained by leukapheresis.

Points the paper makes about the study in general: Pairwise subsampling indicated that sequencing depth was expected to affect the degree of clonotype sharing among donors. Because the study included only a small number of donors, the genetic and exposure-history diversity represented was limited. Sampling was restricted to blood, and TCR repertoires in tissues likely differ from the TCR repertoires found in blood.

V gives up 2 bases and J gives up 5 bases, and the segment between their germline ends measures 20 bases. Its CDR3 holds 16 amino acids, cysteine through phenylalanine. Only CDR3 DNA remains: 48 bases, in frame from the first base. CDR1 and CDR2 are drawn from the germline V gene: SGHRS, YFSETQ. Donors were healthy HIV-negative adults with no recently reported acute infections or vaccinations. Every donor was a Caucasian adult residing in Nashville, Tennessee, USA. For unsorted samples, tens of millions of PBMCs were counted and genomic DNA was extracted with the QIAamp DNA Blood Mini kit. Blood was obtained by leukapheresis, after which PBMCs were separated by Ficoll-Histopaque density gradient centrifugation and cryopreserved in liquid nitrogen vapor phase. Using the deep immunoSEQ assay, TCR CDR3 regions were amplified from genomic DNA by multiplex PCR. Genomic DNA extracted from each cell subset was distributed evenly over all wells of several immunoSEQ 96-well plates, and each plate served as one replicate. For unsorted PBMC, roughly 330 ng of genomic DNA, equivalent to around 30,000 T cell genomes, went into each replicate PCR. Unsorted PBMC genomic DNA was sequenced across ten immunoSEQ deep assay plates. Purified libraries were quantified with a Qubit 3.0 fluorometer, sized on a Bioanalyzer 2100, and re-quantified with the KAPA Library Quantification kit. Every immunoSEQ 96-well plate was sequenced on a separate single-read 150-cycle Illumina NextSeq 550 flow cell. The study's own analysis went as follows. The immunoSEQ output contained only junctional sequences without quality scores, so filtering could not match that applied to full-length reads. Sequences were annotated with PyIR, a Python wrapper for IgBLAST v1.9, using IMGT germline references to assign V/J genes and CDR3. Reads were filtered out if the reads had weak V/J assignments (E-value above 1e-6), no CDR3, stop codons, out-of-frame junctions, or ambiguous translated residues. V3J clonotypes were defined as sequences sharing the same inferred V gene, J gene, and CDR3 amino acid sequence. Percentage overlap between repertoires was computed as shared unique clonotypes divided by the size of the smaller repertoire. Three approaches were used to assess repertoire richness: RTK rarefaction, the Chao1 estimator, and Recon v2.1 estimates of unobserved clonotypes. The immuneACCESS repertoire file appears here via TCRdb, limited to in-frame rearrangements. These files lack a portion of the clones; in checked studies, under half of the deficit traces to unresolved V genes, and the cause of the others is not known. V, J and clone size were drawn from that table, and D and trimming were deduced from the DNA. The sample table records hundreds of thousands of clones; over 60% of these occur just once. The ten most abundant clones make up 10% to 15% of the sample.

This clone was seen only a few times. No cognate antigen has been identified for it. No much larger clone exists at a distance of one base, and base qualities are not known. The source material was PBMCs. The receptor's source is a woman in her thirties or forties in good health. Some clones in this sample may be carry-over from other donors' samples. The sequence links TRBV5-1 to TRBJ2-7; no D gene call is confident. DNA sequence: TGCGCCAGCAGCTTACAAGGACGATCGCTATTGGACGAGCAGTACTTC. It is translated as CASSLQGRSLLDEQYF.